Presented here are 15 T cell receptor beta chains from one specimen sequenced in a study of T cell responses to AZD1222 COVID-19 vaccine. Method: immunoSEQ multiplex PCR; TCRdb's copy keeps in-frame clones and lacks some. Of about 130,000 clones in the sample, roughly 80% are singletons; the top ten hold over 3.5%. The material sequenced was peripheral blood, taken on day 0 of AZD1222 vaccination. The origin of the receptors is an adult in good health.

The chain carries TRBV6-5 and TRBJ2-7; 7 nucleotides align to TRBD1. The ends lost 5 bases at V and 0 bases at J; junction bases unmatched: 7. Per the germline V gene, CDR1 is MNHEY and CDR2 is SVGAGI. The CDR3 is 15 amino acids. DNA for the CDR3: TGTGCCAGCAGTAGAGAACAGGGGTTCTCCTACGAGCAGTACTTC. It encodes CASSREQGFSYEQYF.

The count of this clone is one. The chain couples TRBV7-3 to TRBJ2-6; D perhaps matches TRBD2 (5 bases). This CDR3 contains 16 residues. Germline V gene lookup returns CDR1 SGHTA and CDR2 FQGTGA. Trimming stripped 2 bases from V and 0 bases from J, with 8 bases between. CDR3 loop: CASSLAGPSGANVLTF. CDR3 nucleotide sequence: TGTGCCAGCAGCTTAGCGGGCCCCTCTGGGGCCAACGTCCTGACTTTC. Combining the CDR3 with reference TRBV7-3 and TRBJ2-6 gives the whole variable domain GAGVSQTPSNKVTEKGKYVELRCDPISGHTALYWYRQSLGQGPEFLIYFQGTGAADDSGLPNDRFFAVRPEGSVSTLKIQRTERGDSAVYLCASSLAGPSGANVLTFGAGSRLTVL.

CDR3 bases: TGTGCCAGCAGCTTAGGTTTCAACTCTGGAAACACCATATATTTT. Its translation: CASSLGFNSGNTIYF. V usage is TRBV7-2 and J usage is TRBJ1-3; D is unclear. CDR3 length: 15 amino acids. From germline, CDR1 is SGHTA and CDR2 FQGNSA. Trimming removed 1 base from V and 0 bases from J, with 7 bases in between.

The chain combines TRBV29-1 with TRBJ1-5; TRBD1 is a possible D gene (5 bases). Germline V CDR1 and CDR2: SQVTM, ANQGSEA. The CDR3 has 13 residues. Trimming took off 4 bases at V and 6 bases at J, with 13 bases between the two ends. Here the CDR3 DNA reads TGCAGCGTTGCAGGGTCTGTCGGTCAGCCCCAGCATTTT. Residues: CSVAGSVGQPQHF.

The CDR3 is CASSHPYGYTF. The CDR3 nucleotides are TGTGCCAGCAGCCACCCTTATGGCTACACCTTC. The V gene is TRBV3-1 (or the pseudogene TRBV3-2), the J gene TRBJ1-2; D ambiguous. Trimming stripped 3 bases from V and 5 bases from J, with 4 bases between. CDR1 is LGHDT and CDR2 is YNNKEL in the germline V gene (reference sequence). The CDR3 is 11 residues long.

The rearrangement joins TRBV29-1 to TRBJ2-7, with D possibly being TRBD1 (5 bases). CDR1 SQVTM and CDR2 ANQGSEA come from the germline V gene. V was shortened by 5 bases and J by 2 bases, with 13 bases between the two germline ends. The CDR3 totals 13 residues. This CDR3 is CSVSLDTTYEQYF. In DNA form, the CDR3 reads TGCAGCGTTAGCCTGGACACAACCTACGAGCAGTACTTC.

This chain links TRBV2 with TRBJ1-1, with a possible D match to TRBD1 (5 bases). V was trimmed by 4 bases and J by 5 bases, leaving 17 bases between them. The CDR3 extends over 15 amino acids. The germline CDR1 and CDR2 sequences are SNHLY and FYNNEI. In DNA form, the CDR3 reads TGTGCCAGCAGTGCTACAAGGGCCGGGGGGACTGAAGCTTTCTTT. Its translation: CASSATRAGGTEAFF.

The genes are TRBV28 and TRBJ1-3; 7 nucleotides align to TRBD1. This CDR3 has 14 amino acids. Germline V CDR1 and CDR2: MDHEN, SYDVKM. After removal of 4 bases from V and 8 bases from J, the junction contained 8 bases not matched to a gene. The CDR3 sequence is CASSSPGQVHTIYF. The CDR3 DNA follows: TGTGCCAGCAGTTCACCTGGACAGGTACACACCATATATTTT.

In DNA, the CDR3 is TGTGCCATCAATCCGGGACTAGCGGGGGGCTCCTCGAACACCGGGGAGCTGTTTTTT. It codes for CAINPGLAGGSSNTGELFF. The chain uses TRBV10-3 and TRBJ2-2; 15 positions agree with TRBD2. The V gene end was trimmed by 7 bases and the J gene end by 0 bases; junction bases not matched to a gene: 9. CDR1 ENHRY and CDR2 SYGVKD come from the germline V gene. The CDR3 is 19 amino acids.

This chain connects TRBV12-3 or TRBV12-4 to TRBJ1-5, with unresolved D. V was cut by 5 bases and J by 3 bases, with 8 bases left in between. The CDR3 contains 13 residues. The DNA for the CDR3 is TGTGCCAGCAGTCTTAGCCCCAATCAGCCCCAGCATTTT. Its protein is CASSLSPNQPQHF.

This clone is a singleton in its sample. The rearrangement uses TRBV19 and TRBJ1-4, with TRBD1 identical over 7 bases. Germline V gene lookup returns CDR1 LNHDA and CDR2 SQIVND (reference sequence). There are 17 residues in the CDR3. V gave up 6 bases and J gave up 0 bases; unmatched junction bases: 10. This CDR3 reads CASSNRDSTSTNEKLFF. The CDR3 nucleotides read TGTGCCAGTAGCAACCGGGACAGTACTTCAACTAATGAAAAACTGTTTTTT.

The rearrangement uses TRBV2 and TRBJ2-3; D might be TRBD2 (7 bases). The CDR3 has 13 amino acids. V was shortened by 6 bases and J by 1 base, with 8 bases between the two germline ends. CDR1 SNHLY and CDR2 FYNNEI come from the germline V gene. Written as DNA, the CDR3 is TGTGCCAGCAGAGGGGGGGGCACAGATACGCAGTATTTT. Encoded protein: CASRGGGTDTQYF.

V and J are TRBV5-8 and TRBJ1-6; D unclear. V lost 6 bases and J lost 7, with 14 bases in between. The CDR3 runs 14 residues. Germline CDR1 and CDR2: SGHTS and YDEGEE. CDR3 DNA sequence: TGTGCCAGCACCTTCACGAGGAGGAATTCACCCCTCCACTTT. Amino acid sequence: CASTFTRRNSPLHF.

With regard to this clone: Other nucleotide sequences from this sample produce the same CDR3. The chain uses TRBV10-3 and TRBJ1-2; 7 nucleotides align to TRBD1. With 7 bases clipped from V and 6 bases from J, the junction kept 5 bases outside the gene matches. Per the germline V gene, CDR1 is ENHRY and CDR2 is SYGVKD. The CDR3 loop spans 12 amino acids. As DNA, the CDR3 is TGTGCCATCACCCCAGACAGGGATGGCTACACCTTC. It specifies CAITPDRDGYTF.

For the CDR3, the DNA is TGTGCCAGCAGCCCCCACGGACAGGGAGGTGAAGCTTTCTTT. This sequence encodes CASSPHGQGGEAFF. The chain links TRBV5-4 to TRBJ1-1; 8 bases line up with TRBD1. V shed 4 bases and J 7 bases; nucleotides not matched to a gene: 9. The length of the CDR3 is 14 residues. Germline V gene lookup returns CDR1 SGHNT and CDR2 YYREEE (reference sequence).